What follows is one TCR beta chain and its context. While infection was still active, Seattle patients were enrolled and then followed longitudinally. Produced via immunoSEQ multiplex PCR; TCRdb's table is partial and in-frame only. Here the sample spans fewer than 300,000 clones, over 80% being singletons. These data belong to a study of blood T cell repertoires in COVID-19. Trimming cost V 5 bases and J 5 bases, with 18 bases left between them. Germline V gene sequence: CDR1 SEHNR, CDR2 FQNEAQ (reference sequence). CDR3 length: 16 residues. The TCR was taken from a woman between 50 and 59 years old with COVID-19, enrolled during active disease. The chain recombines TRBV7-9 with TRBJ2-2, with D maybe TRBD2 (6 bases). The specimen was peripheral blood. CDR3 DNA sequence: TGTGCCAGCAGCCCTCCGACTAGGGGAGAGACCGGGGAGCTGTTTTTT. Protein product: CASSPPTRGETGELFF.